The sequence of this TCR beta chain was determined in a study of cutaneous CD30+ T cell lymphoproliferative disorder and hepatitis E listed by TCRdb under 2018. The method was the immunoSEQ multiplex PCR assay. The table was pulled from immuneACCESS by TCRdb, which kept in-frame rearrangements only. Such tables lose some clones; where checked, under half of the loss comes from unresolved V genes, and the rest has no known cause. Here the sample has fewer than 9,500 clones; about two thirds occur a single time. The leading ten clones occupy approximately 1.2% of the sample. Worth noting for this clone: Its specific antigen is unknown. One base away there is no much larger clone; base qualities are not given.

The CDR3 holds 12 amino acids from the cysteine to the phenylalanine. Only the CDR3 region is kept as DNA, spanning 36 bases read in frame from base 1. The germline V gene supplies CDR1 MNHEY and CDR2 SVGAGI. The junction carries 15 bases between V and J, which are trimmed by 5 bases and 11 bases respectively. The rearrangement joined TRBV6-5 to TRBJ1-1, and the D gene may be TRBD1, 6 bases matching. The material sequenced was blood. The TCR sequence derives from a human donor with a cutaneous T cell lymphoproliferative disorder associated with hepatitis E virus. The CDR3 region has the sequence CASSRQRGQAFF. The DNA sequence is given as TGTGCCAGCAGTAGACAGCGGGGGCAGGCTTTCTTT.